This TCR beta chain was documented in a study of CD8+CD57+ T cells in acquired aplastic anemia. This CDR3 contains 17 residues. V was pared by 0 bases and J by 2 bases, with 12 bases between. Germline loops: CDR1 SGHRS, CDR2 YFSETQ. Researchers used genomic DNA as the template to profile TCR beta VDJ and CDR3. TCRdb re-called the reads with MiXCR, one entry per CDR3 protein. The table includes 150,000 to 180,000 distinct CDR3 sequences, about 52% detected once. This clonotype has a count of ten or more. Only patients with CD8+CD57+ cell expansion on flow cytometry were chosen for sequencing. None of the patients had been given any therapy when their blood was sampled.

The gene calls are TRBV5-1 and TRBJ2-6, with D perhaps TRBD1 (5 bases). The sample consisted of sorted CD4+, CD8+, or CD8+CD57+ T cells (not recorded which) from PBMCs. The source is a human donor with aplastic anemia. The CDR3 region is CASSLGGAVAGANVLTF. The CDR3 DNA reads as TGCGCCAGCAGCTTGGGGGGCGCGGTCGCTGGGGCCAACGTCCTGACTTTC.